One and the same sample provided the 23 T cell receptor beta chains below, sequenced in a study of siplizumab effects on memory and regulatory T cells. Assay used: immunoSEQ multiplex PCR; TCRdb lists only in-frame clones, some missing. Found here are roughly 100,000 clones, roughly 93% of them singletons; the top ten hold approximately 0.62%. The specimen was Tregs sorted from blood. These receptors came from a human donor in good health.

The rearrangement uses TRBV5-1 and TRBJ1-6; D not certain. This CDR3 has 16 amino acids. Trimming cost V 0 bases and J 0 bases, with 7 bases left between them. Germline V gives CDR1 SGHRS, CDR2 YFSETQ. Here the CDR3 reads CASSLDQSSYNSPLHF. Here the CDR3 DNA reads TGCGCCAGCAGCTTGGACCAGAGCTCCTATAATTCACCCCTCCACTTT.

The V gene is TRBV5-1, the J gene TRBJ2-3, with a weak D call TRBD2 (6 bases). The V end was cut by 4 bases, the J end by 3 bases, with 12 bases between. Germline V lookup: CDR1 SGHRS, CDR2 YFSETQ. The CDR3 is made up of 14 amino acids. Here the CDR3 reads CASSRQTRTDTQYF. CDR3 DNA: TGCGCCAGCAGCCGACAGACTAGGACAGATACGCAGTATTTT. Based on the CDR3 plus reference TRBV5-1 and TRBJ2-3, the full variable domain is KAGVTQTPRYLIKTRGQQVTLSCSPISGHRSVSWYQQTPGQGLQFLFEYFSETQRNKGNFPGRFSGRQFSNSRSEMNVSTLELGDSALYLCASSRQTRTDTQYFGPGTRLTVL.

The genes are TRBV5-1 and TRBJ2-7, with 8 positions matching TRBD2. The germline V gene has CDR1 SGHRS and CDR2 YFSETQ. Germline trimming cut 0 bases from V and 1 base from J; bases unmatched to any gene: 3. The CDR3 runs to 15 residues. CDR3 sequence (DNA): TGCGCCAGCAGCTTGGTGGCTAGCGGGTCCTACGAGCAGTACTTC. Protein product: CASSLVASGSYEQYF.

This chain links TRBV7-9 with TRBJ2-7, with D tentatively TRBD1 (5 bases). Looked up from germline, CDR1 is SEHNR and CDR2 is FQNEAQ (reference sequence). The V end lost 5 bases, the J end lost 0 bases, and 11 bases lay between the germline ends. The CDR3 runs to 14 residues. The CDR3 reads CASSPGRDSYEQYF. The CDR3 region has the DNA TGTGCCAGCAGCCCGGGCAGGGACTCCTACGAGCAGTACTTC.

This chain links TRBV12-2 with TRBJ2-3. TRBV12-2 is classified as a pseudogene. CDR3 length: 17 amino acids. CDR3 DNA sequence: TGTGCAAGTCGCTTACGGTTAACGGGCGGCCCCCCAGATACGCAGTATTTT. Translating gives CASRLRLTGGPPDTQYF.

The V gene is TRBV5-5, the J gene TRBJ1-2; weak D call: TRBD1 (6 bases). Germline lookup yields CDR1 SGHKS and CDR2 YYEKEE (reference sequence). The V end was cut by 2 bases, the J end by 5 bases, with 7 bases between. This CDR3 region has 12 residues. DNA for the CDR3: TGTGCCAGCAGCTTCCAGGGGTATGGCTACACCTTC. It specifies CASSFQGYGYTF.

This clone was observed a few times. This chain joins TRBV4-3 and TRBJ2-2; possibly TRBD1 or TRBD2 for D (6 bases each). This CDR3 has 18 amino acids. CDR1 LGHNA and CDR2 YSLEER come from the germline V gene. With 2 bases removed from V and 1 base from J, the gap between germline ends came to 17 bases. The CDR3 loop reads CASSQQKTGAGNTGELFF. The CDR3 region has the DNA TGCGCCAGCAGCCAACAAAAGACGGGGGCAGGGAACACCGGGGAGCTGTTTTTT.

The rearrangement links TRBV2 to TRBJ2-3, with D perhaps matching TRBD2 (5 bases). CDR3 length: 13 amino acids. Germline V CDR1 and CDR2: SNHLY, FYNNEI. The V gene lost 6 bases and the J gene lost 6 bases, with 13 bases spanning the gap. Here the CDR3 DNA reads TGTGCCAGCAGGAGGGCAGGCTGGGATACGCAGTATTTT. This translates into CASRRAGWDTQYF.

This clone was detected once. The CDR3: CASSDTGVSYEQYF. The CDR3 DNA follows: TGTGCCAGCAGCGATACAGGGGTCTCCTACGAGCAGTACTTC. The rearrangement links TRBV2 to TRBJ2-7, with 7 bases that match TRBD1. With 6 bases clipped from V and 0 bases from J, the junction kept 5 bases outside the gene matches. Germline CDR1 is SNHLY and CDR2 is FYNNEI. There are 14 residues in the CDR3.

This clone appeared a single time. The chain couples TRBV6-6 to TRBJ1-2; no reliable D call. The germline gives CDR1 MNHNY, CDR2 SVGAGI (reference sequence). CDR3 length equals 14 residues. V was cut by 0 bases and J by 8 bases, with 13 bases left in between. Here the CDR3 reads CASSYSSRGGGYTF. CDR3 nucleotide sequence: TGTGCCAGCAGTTACTCGAGTCGGGGTGGGGGCTACACCTTC.

The genes are TRBV7-2 and TRBJ2-1; D ambiguous. V lost 5 bases and J 3 bases, leaving 14 bases between the germline ends. The CDR3 consists of 15 residues. Per germline, CDR1 SGHTA and CDR2 FQGNSA. The CDR3 region has the DNA TGTGCCAGCAGCACCCGACGGAGCAGCTACAATGAGCAGTTCTTC. This encodes CASSTRRSSYNEQFF.

The chain joins TRBV7-2 to TRBJ1-2; 10 nucleotides line up with TRBD1. V trimming: 2 bases; J trimming: 0 bases; junction bases outside the gene matches: 9. In germline, CDR1 is SGHTA, CDR2 FQGNSA. The CDR3 consists of 18 residues. The CDR3 DNA follows: TGTGCCAGCAGCTTAACGACAGGGGGCGGGACAGCTAACTATGGCTACACCTTC. It codes for CASSLTTGGGTANYGYTF.

V is TRBV6-5 and J is TRBJ1-1, with no clear D. V was shortened by 4 bases and J by 0 bases, with 15 bases between the two germline ends. CDR1 MNHEY and CDR2 SVGAGI come from the germline V gene. This CDR3 region has 16 residues. CDR3 amino acids: CASSSTWAKLNTEAFF. The CDR3 DNA reads as TGTGCCAGCAGTTCGACGTGGGCCAAGCTGAACACTGAAGCTTTCTTT.

This clone was picked up a small number of times. This chain connects TRBV5-1 to TRBJ2-5; D ambiguous. Germline CDR1 and CDR2: SGHRS and YFSETQ. V lost 0 bases and J lost 2, with 14 bases in between. The CDR3 is 16 residues long. The CDR3 reads CASSLAIGLFQETQYF. The CDR3 region has the DNA TGCGCCAGCAGCTTGGCCATAGGTCTGTTTCAAGAGACCCAGTACTTC.

The chain links TRBV7-9 to TRBJ2-1; D not resolved. CDR3 length: 16 amino acids. V lost 1 base, J lost 2 bases, and 12 bases lay in between. Germline values: CDR1 SEHNR, CDR2 FQNEAQ (reference sequence). The CDR3: CASSLGLSTAYNEQFF. CDR3 DNA sequence: TGTGCCAGCAGCTTAGGTCTTAGCACAGCCTACAATGAGCAGTTCTTC. Looking up the rest from reference TRBV7-9 and TRBJ2-1 gives the full variable domain: DTGVSQNPRHKITKRGQNVTFRCDPISEHNRLYWYRQTLGQGPEFLTYFQNEAQLEKSRLLSDRFSAERPKGSFSTLEIQRTEQGDSAMYLCASSLGLSTAYNEQFFGPGTRLTVL.

A few counts support this clone. The rearrangement links TRBV5-1 to TRBJ1-1; D gene ambiguous. CDR3 size: 13 residues. V gave up 1 base and J gave up 2 bases, with 6 bases separating them. Germline CDR1 reads SGHRS; CDR2 reads YFSETQ. The CDR3 is CASSLFTNTEAFF. In DNA, the CDR3 is TGCGCCAGCAGCTTGTTCACTAACACTGAAGCTTTCTTT.

The gene calls are TRBV5-1 and TRBJ2-2; 12 bases line up with TRBD2. J lost 1 base, V lost 0 bases, and 7 bases had no gene match. Germline lookup yields CDR1 SGHRS and CDR2 YFSETQ. The CDR3 totals 19 residues. The CDR3 nucleotides read TGCGCCAGCAGCTTGGTGCGGCGACTAGCGGGGGAGAACACCGGGGAGCTGTTTTTT. This sequence encodes CASSLVRRLAGENTGELFF. Full variable domain (missing parts from reference TRBV5-1 and TRBJ2-2): KAGVTQTPRYLIKTRGQQVTLSCSPISGHRSVSWYQQTPGQGLQFLFEYFSETQRNKGNFPGRFSGRQFSNSRSEMNVSTLELGDSALYLCASSLVRRLAGENTGELFFGEGSRLTVL.

V is TRBV2 and J is TRBJ1-2; TRBD1 is a possible D gene (6 bases). With 8 bases removed from V and 5 bases from J, the gap between germline ends came to 12 bases. Per the germline V gene, CDR1 is SNHLY and CDR2 is FYNNEI. The CDR3 is 12 amino acids. The CDR3 is CASGTGIYGYTF. The CDR3 DNA sequence: TGTGCCAGCGGAACAGGGATTTATGGCTACACCTTC.

This clone appeared once. The CDR3 is CASSQGTSRYGYTF. CDR3 coding DNA: TGTGCCAGCAGCCAAGGGACTTCTCGCTATGGCTACACCTTC. V gene TRBV14 combines with J gene TRBJ1-2; D call uncertain. CDR1 SGHDN and CDR2 FVKESK come from the germline V gene. With 1 base removed from V and 4 bases from J, the gap between germline ends came to 10 bases. The CDR3 runs to 14 residues.

The chain combines TRBV7-9 with TRBJ2-4, with a weak D call TRBD1 (6 bases). Trimming shortened V by 5 bases and J by 6 bases, and 14 bases separated the two germline ends. The CDR3 is made up of 14 amino acids. Germline lookup yields CDR1 SEHNR and CDR2 FQNEAQ (reference sequence). The CDR3 DNA reads as TGTGCCAGCAGCCCTAGGGGGTCGGGAAACATTCAGTACTTC. Translating gives CASSPRGSGNIQYF.

V and J are TRBV7-2 and TRBJ2-1; 7 bases map to TRBD2. Germline values: CDR1 SGHTA, CDR2 FQGNSA. CDR3 length: 15 amino acids. After removal of 0 bases from V and 5 bases from J, the junction contained 4 bases not matched to a gene. CDR3 DNA: TGTGCCAGCAGCTTAGCGGGAGGGCCCCACAATGAGCAGTTCTTC. Translation: CASSLAGGPHNEQFF.

This chain connects TRBV10-2 to TRBJ1-3, with D unresolved. Per germline, CDR1 WSHSY and CDR2 SAAADI. The V and J ends lost 0 bases and 0 bases respectively, with 12 bases between them. This CDR3 has 17 amino acids. CDR3 sequence (DNA): TGCGCCAGCAGTGAGTCCGTAGGACCCACCTCTGGAAACACCATATATTTT. Encoded protein: CASSESVGPTSGNTIYF.

This clone has only one observation. This chain joins TRBV10-3 and TRBJ2-5; D is ambiguous. The CDR3 covers 14 residues. Trimming removed 0 bases at V and 3 bases at J, with 8 bases between. In germline, CDR1 is ENHRY, CDR2 SYGVKD. The CDR3 sequence is CAISESTRKETQYF. CDR3 DNA: TGTGCCATCAGTGAGTCAACACGGAAAGAGACCCAGTACTTC.